The 14 T cell receptor beta chains reported below all come from one sample, sequenced in a study of Graves' ophthalmopathy and Graves' hyperthyroidism listed by TCRdb under 2018. Sequenced using an Illumina HiSeq 2000. TCR beta CDR3 regions were amplified from RNA transcripts for repertoire sequencing. HTBI primers and the Qiagen OneStep RT-PCR kit were used in a first-round RT-PCR, which was followed by a second-round multiplex PCR, size selection and purification. TCRdb handled the public reads itself, with Q25 trimming in fastp and clone calling in MiXCR, and kept productive beta chains. CDR3 protein duplicates are merged, each entry listing the most common genes and DNA. In all, the sample holds 620,000 or so distinct CDR3 sequences, and approximately 22% of those were seen once. More than 5.5% of the sample is in the top ten clones. Source material: peripheral blood. The receptors here all came from a woman between 18 and 29 years old with stable Graves' hyperthyroidism. Some clones in this sample may be carry-over from other donors' samples. Donor details come from another sample of the same person, matched by shared clones.

There are a few counts of this clonotype. The V call is TRBV27, the J call TRBJ2-5; a possible D gene is TRBD2 (7 bases). V was shortened by 5 bases and J by 3 bases, with 16 bases between the two germline ends. This CDR3 is 15 amino acids long. Germline-derived CDR1 and CDR2 are MNHEY and SMNVEV (reference sequence). In DNA, the CDR3 is TGTGCCAGCAGTCCCGGAGGAGGGGGGGAAGAGACCCAGTACTTC. It translates to CASSPGGGGEETQYF.

Ten or more counts support this clonotype. The chain joins TRBV13 to TRBJ2-5; 13 bases are a match to TRBD2. Losses at the gene ends were 5 bases for V and 5 bases for J; bases not matched to a gene: 14. In germline, CDR1 is PRHDT, CDR2 FYEKMQ (reference sequence). The CDR3 is made up of 18 amino acids. The CDR3 region has the DNA TGTGCCAGCAGCCTACCCCCGACTAGCGGGGGGACCGGGGAGACCCAGTACTTC. Encoded protein: CASSLPPTSGGTGETQYF. Full variable domain (missing parts from reference TRBV13 and TRBJ2-5): AAGVIQSPRHLIKEKRETATLKCYPIPRHDTVYWYQQGPGQDPQFLISFYEKMQSDKGSIPDRFSAQQFSDYHSELNMSSLELGDSALYFCASSLPPTSGGTGETQYFGPGTRLLVL.

This clonotype has ten or more counts. V gene TRBV11-2 combines with J gene TRBJ1-1, with TRBD1 as a possible D gene (5 bases). With 3 bases removed from V and 6 bases from J, the gap between germline ends came to 23 bases. Germline CDR1 is SGHAT and CDR2 is FQNNGV. This CDR3 is built from 17 residues. The CDR3 nucleotides are TGTGCCAGCAGCTTTGGGTCAATGGGCAGGGATCATGCTGAAGCTTTCTTT. It translates to CASSFGSMGRDHAEAFF.

The sample holds many counts of this clonotype. The V gene is TRBV27, the J gene TRBJ2-7, with TRBD1 as a possible D gene (7 bases). Looked up from germline, CDR1 is MNHEY and CDR2 is SMNVEV (reference sequence). The CDR3 has 14 amino acids. V shed 5 bases and J shed 3 bases, with 14 bases lying between them. Written as DNA, the CDR3 is TGTGCCAGCAGTAGGGGGCTAGCGTTCTACGAGCAGTACTTC. Translating it yields CASSRGLAFYEQYF.

Regarding this clonotype: A read error may explain this, as a much larger clone is one base away. Lacking the conserved final phenylalanine or tryptophan, this CDR3 likely reflects a read error. The chain couples TRBV6-5 to TRBJ2-7, with 11 bases fitting TRBD1. This CDR3 has 15 residues. Germline V gene data show CDR1 as MNHEY and CDR2 as SVGAGI. The V segment lost 2 bases and the J segment 3 bases; nucleotides outside the gene matches: 3. The CDR3 coding sequence is TGTGCCAGCAGTTACGGGACAGGGGGGAACTACGAGCAGTACTAC. This translates into CASSYGTGGNYEQYY.

To note about this clonotype: Germline is not matched at one junction end, which may reflect a read error. The V and J genes are TRBV6-1 and TRBJ2-7; D assignment may be TRBD1 or TRBD2 (6 bases each). CDR1 is MNHNS and CDR2 is SASEGT in the germline V gene. The CDR3 length is 12 residues. The CDR3 region is CATQGTPYGQYF. The CDR3 DNA reads as TGTGCCACCCAGGGGACTCCCTACGGGCAGTACTTC.

This clonotype has just a few counts. The chain carries TRBV6-5 and TRBJ2-7; 12 bases are shared with TRBD1. CDR3 size: 16 residues. J was trimmed by 5 bases and V by 0 bases; bases with no gene match: 5. Germline V gives CDR1 MNHEY, CDR2 SVGAGI. The chain's CDR3 is CASSYSTGTGGNEQYF. DNA for the CDR3: TGTGCCAGCAGTTACTCGACCGGGACAGGGGGCAACGAGCAGTACTTC.

The chain combines TRBV20-1 with TRBJ1-1, with D maybe TRBD1 (6 bases). From germline, CDR1 is DFQATT and CDR2 SNEGSKA (reference sequence). The V gene lost 8 bases and the J gene lost 2 bases, with 12 bases spanning the gap. This CDR3 has 12 amino acids. CDR3 amino acids: CSWKGDNTEAFF. For the CDR3, the DNA is TGCAGTTGGAAGGGGGATAACACTGAAGCTTTCTTT.

The chain combines TRBV6-1 with TRBJ1-2; 7 nucleotides align to TRBD1. This CDR3 comprises 13 residues. Germline CDR1 and CDR2: MNHNS and SASEGT. Trimming cost V 7 bases and J 5 bases; bases outside gene matches: 7. Written as DNA, the CDR3 is TGTGCCAGCACCTGGGACAGACAATATGGCTACACCTTC. Its protein product is CASTWDRQYGYTF.

Many counts were recorded for this clonotype. The chain uses TRBV7-3 and TRBJ1-1; the match to TRBD1 covers 11 bases. The CDR3 has 14 amino acids. J was trimmed by 4 bases and V by 5 bases; bases with no gene match: 3. CDR1 and CDR2 from the germline V gene are SGHTA and FQGTGA. CDR3 nucleotides: TGTGCCAGCAGCACTGGGACAGGGGGCACTGAAGCTTTCTTT. Translated, it gives CASSTGTGGTEAFF.

This clonotype has a count of ten or more. The V gene is TRBV28, the J gene TRBJ1-2; no clear D gene. The V gene lost 6 bases and the J gene lost 8 bases, with 19 bases spanning the gap. CDR3 length equals 14 residues. Germline V gene lookup returns CDR1 MDHEN and CDR2 SYDVKM. The CDR3 DNA sequence: TGTGCCAGCAGGGCAGGCGGAGTCTCCAGCGGCTACACCTTC. Translated: CASRAGGVSSGYTF.

The chain is built from TRBV27 and TRBJ1-5; 8 bases are shared with TRBD1. The CDR3 spans 15 residues. V shed 3 bases, J shed 3 bases, and the junction held 4 bases outside the gene matches. Germline V CDR1 and CDR2: MNHEY, SMNVEV (reference sequence). The CDR3 region is CASSLTGASNQPQHF. Written as DNA, the CDR3 is TGTGCCAGCAGTTTGACAGGGGCGTCCAATCAGCCCCAGCATTTT.

Only a few counts were recorded for this clonotype. The chain has TRBV28 and TRBJ2-4; 9 nucleotides agree with TRBD1. From germline, CDR1 is MDHEN and CDR2 SYDVKM. V gave up 6 bases and J gave up 6 bases; unmatched junction bases: 9. This CDR3 is 15 amino acids long. For the CDR3, the DNA is TGTGCCAGCAGACACCGGGACAGGGCATTAAACATTCAGTACTTC. Translated, it gives CASRHRDRALNIQYF.

This clonotype has at least ten counts. This chain uses TRBV12-3 or TRBV12-4 with TRBJ1-3; 7 bases are a match to TRBD1. Trimming at V came to 6 bases and at J to 3 bases, leaving 8 bases not matched to a gene. The CDR3 consists of 15 residues. The CDR3 sequence is CASSTTGARGNTIYF. In DNA, the CDR3 is TGTGCCAGCAGCACCACAGGGGCGCGTGGAAACACCATATATTTT.